Each of the 30 T cell receptor beta chains below was sequenced from the same sample in a study of follicular helper T cells after annual influenza vaccination. Time point of the sample: 2014-2015 season, pre-vaccination. This table comes from immunoSEQ multiplex PCR, and its TCRdb copy is limited to in-frame clones, with some not included. The table records about 14,000 clones, about four fifths of them present only once. Sequencing was performed on CXCR5- memory CD4+ T cells sorted from blood, taken on the day of influenza vaccination. The receptors come from an adult who received the influenza vaccine.

The chain recombines TRBV5-1 with TRBJ2-3; D tentatively fits TRBD1 or TRBD2 (7 bases each). The CDR3 totals 14 residues. With 3 bases removed from V and 3 bases from J, the gap between germline ends came to 11 bases. Germline loops: CDR1 SGHRS, CDR2 YFSETQ. CDR3 loop: CASSSQGGTDTQYF. CDR3 nucleotides: TGCGCCAGCAGCTCCCAGGGGGGGACAGATACGCAGTATTTT.

This chain uses TRBV7-2 with TRBJ2-7, with D perhaps TRBD1 (6 bases). Germline V gives CDR1 SGHTA, CDR2 FQGNSA. The length of the CDR3 is 16 residues. V was cut by 1 base and J by 0 bases, with 13 bases left in between. CDR3 amino acids: CASSLEGGRGSYEQYF. DNA for the CDR3: TGTGCCAGCAGCTTAGAGGGCGGCAGGGGCTCCTACGAGCAGTACTTC. The whole variable domain, filled in from reference TRBV7-2 and TRBJ2-7, reads GAGVSQSPSNKVTEKGKDVELRCDPISGHTALYWYRQSLGQGLEFLIYFQGNSAPDKSGLPSDRFSAERTGGSVSTLTIQRTQQEDSAVYLCASSLEGGRGSYEQYFGPGTRLTVT.

The chain recombines TRBV2 with TRBJ2-1; D is perhaps TRBD2 (5 bases). Germline CDR1 is SNHLY and CDR2 is FYNNEI. V was pared by 6 bases and J by 2 bases, with 8 bases between. CDR3 length equals 13 residues. The CDR3 reads CASSYGAYNEQFF. DNA for the CDR3: TGTGCCAGCAGCTACGGGGCCTACAATGAGCAGTTCTTC.

This chain links TRBV5-1 with TRBJ1-1, with a possible D match to TRBD1 (5 bases). With 2 bases removed from V and 7 bases from J, the gap between germline ends came to 18 bases. The V gene's germline CDR1 is SGHRS and CDR2 YFSETQ. The CDR3 is 15 residues long. The CDR3 bases are TGCGCCAGCAGCTTCGGGACGCCTTTGTATGGTGAAGCTTTCTTT. It specifies CASSFGTPLYGEAFF.

The gene calls are TRBV30 and TRBJ1-5; D not resolved. The CDR3 length is 13 residues. V was pared by 3 bases and J by 7 bases, with 13 bases between. Germline CDR1 GTSNPN, CDR2 SVGIG (reference sequence). CDR3 in DNA: TGTGCCTGGAGCTCGGAGGGAAGGCAGCCCCAGCATTTT. Translating it yields CAWSSEGRQPQHF.

In this sample, this clone turned up a few times. The chain carries TRBV11-2 and TRBJ2-7, with no clear D. Trimming pared 1 base from V and 6 bases from J, leaving 7 bases between. The germline gives CDR1 SGHAT, CDR2 FQNNGV. There are 12 residues in the CDR3. The CDR3 sequence: CASSLVGSEQYF. For the CDR3, the DNA is TGTGCCAGCAGCTTAGTCGGAAGCGAGCAGTACTTC.

V is TRBV2 and J is TRBJ2-7; the D gene is possibly TRBD1 (5 bases). V lost 5 bases and J 6 bases, leaving 17 bases between the germline ends. This CDR3 is built from 14 residues. CDR1 and CDR2 from the germline V gene are SNHLY and FYNNEI. CDR3 loop: CASSPIRASGEQYF. The CDR3 DNA reads as TGTGCCAGCAGTCCAATCAGGGCGTCAGGCGAGCAGTACTTC.

This rearrangement joins TRBV5-4 to TRBJ2-2; D gene unclear. Germline loops: CDR1 SGHNT, CDR2 YYREEE (reference sequence). V was shortened by 4 bases and J by 2 bases, with 9 bases between the two germline ends. The CDR3 spans 14 residues. The CDR3 protein is CASSARYNTGELFF. In DNA, the CDR3 is TGTGCCAGCAGCGCCCGCTATAACACCGGGGAGCTGTTTTTT.

The chain links TRBV5-4 to TRBJ1-2; D is perhaps TRBD1 (5 bases). The CDR3 runs to 14 residues. Germline CDR1 reads SGHNT; CDR2 reads YYREEE (reference sequence). Deletions cut 0 bases from V and 7 bases from J, with 13 bases between. The DNA for the CDR3 is TGTGCCAGCAGCTTGGAGGCAGGGACCCGTGGCTACACCTTC. It translates to CASSLEAGTRGYTF. The full variable domain, rest sourced from reference TRBV5-4 and TRBJ1-2, is ETGVTQSPTHLIKTRGQQVTLRCSSQSGHNTVSWYQQALGQGPQFIFQYYREEENGRGNFPPRFSGLQFPNYSSELNVNALELDDSALYLCASSLEAGTRGYTFGSGTRLTVV.

The chain recombines TRBV5-1 with TRBJ2-7; D gene unclear. This CDR3 region has 14 residues. Germline V gene sequence: CDR1 SGHRS, CDR2 YFSETQ. The V end lost 4 bases, the J end lost 2 bases, and 13 bases lay between the germline ends. The CDR3 loop is CASSKTQGTYEQYF. CDR3 coding DNA: TGCGCCAGCAGCAAAACGCAAGGTACCTACGAGCAGTACTTC.

The chain links TRBV5-1 to TRBJ2-1; D possibly corresponds to TRBD1 (5 bases). Trimming took off 4 bases at V and 5 bases at J, with 13 bases between the two ends. The CDR3 covers 14 residues. The germline V gene encodes CDR1 SGHRS and CDR2 YFSETQ. CDR3 coding DNA: TGCGCCAGCAGCACACGACAGAACAACAATGAGCAGTTCTTC. This encodes CASSTRQNNNEQFF.

This clone appeared once. The rearrangement links TRBV2 to TRBJ2-7, with a weak D call TRBD2 (5 bases). Trimming pared 6 bases from V and 2 bases from J, leaving 23 bases between. Germline V lookup: CDR1 SNHLY, CDR2 FYNNEI. This CDR3 spans 17 amino acids. In DNA, the CDR3 is TGTGCCAGCAGGAGGCGGCCGGCCGAGACTAAAACCTACGAGCAGTACTTC. Its translation: CASRRRPAETKTYEQYF.

The chain couples TRBV6-6 to TRBJ1-6; no reliable D call. Trimming took 1 base from V and 8 from J, leaving 9 bases between them. The CDR3 runs 14 residues. CDR1 is MNHNY and CDR2 is SVGAGI in the germline V gene (reference sequence). For the CDR3, the DNA is TGTGCCAGCAGTTACTTCGAGACTCATTCACCCCTCCACTTT. Translating it yields CASSYFETHSPLHF.

This clone was found once. This chain joins TRBV11-3 and TRBJ2-1; D call uncertain. The V end lost 0 bases, the J end lost 4 bases, and 4 bases lay between the germline ends. Per germline, CDR1 SGHNT and CDR2 YENEEA. The CDR3 totals 13 residues. This chain's CDR3 is CASSLDPYNEQFF. The CDR3 DNA follows: TGTGCCAGCAGCTTAGACCCGTACAATGAGCAGTTCTTC.

The chain carries TRBV7-8 and TRBJ2-1; no clear D. Germline V gene sequence: CDR1 SGHVS, CDR2 FQNEAQ. The CDR3 spans 13 residues. Trimming removed 0 bases from V and 10 bases from J, with 10 bases in between. The CDR3 coding sequence is TGTGCCAGCAGCTTAGCACCACATGGGGAGCAGTTCTTC. The encoded protein is CASSLAPHGEQFF.

The rearrangement joins TRBV7-9 to TRBJ2-6; D gene uncertain. V lost 3 bases, J lost 0 bases, and 6 bases lay in between. Per the germline V gene, CDR1 is SEHNR and CDR2 is FQNEAQ (reference sequence). The CDR3 runs 15 residues. CDR3 sequence (DNA): TGTGCCAGCAGCTTCGTGAGCTCTGGGGCCAACGTCCTGACTTTC. Translated: CASSFVSSGANVLTF.

The chain carries TRBV4-1 and TRBJ1-1; D unclear. Germline values: CDR1 MGHRA, CDR2 YSYEKL. Trimming cost V 2 bases and J 8 bases, with 15 bases left between them. The CDR3 spans 14 residues. CDR3: CASSQLPSGSEAFF. CDR3 sequence (DNA): TGCGCCAGCAGCCAATTACCATCGGGTTCCGAAGCTTTCTTT.

This clone appeared a few times. The genes are TRBV6-5 and TRBJ1-1; 7 bases are shared with TRBD1. The CDR3 runs to 15 residues. Germline V gene lookup returns CDR1 MNHEY and CDR2 SVGAGI. After removal of 1 base from V and 5 bases from J, the junction contained 7 bases not matched to a gene. CDR3 loop: CASSYWGRGGTEAFF. The CDR3 bases are TGTGCCAGCAGTTACTGGGGCAGGGGGGGGACTGAAGCTTTCTTT.

V and J are TRBV28 and TRBJ2-7; perhaps TRBD1 as D (5 bases). CDR1 and CDR2 (germline): MDHEN, SYDVKM. Trimming left V 2 bases short and J 0 bases short, with 11 bases between. CDR3 length equals 15 residues. The CDR3 DNA reads as TGTGCCAGCAGTTTAATGGGGCTGAGCTCCTACGAGCAGTACTTC. It yields the protein CASSLMGLSSYEQYF.

V usage is TRBV5-8 and J usage is TRBJ2-1; tentative D call: TRBD2 (7 bases). The CDR3 length is 14 residues. CDR1 SGHTS and CDR2 YDEGEE come from the germline V gene. Trimming shortened V by 4 bases and J by 6 bases, and 14 bases separated the two germline ends. The CDR3 region is CASSGRGGLNEQFF. The CDR3, as DNA: TGTGCCAGCAGCGGACGCGGGGGCCTCAATGAGCAGTTCTTC.

The chain uses TRBV5-1 and TRBJ1-1, with 8 bases identical to TRBD1. V gave up 2 bases and J gave up 6 bases; unmatched junction bases: 3. CDR1 SGHRS and CDR2 YFSETQ come from the germline V gene. This CDR3 contains 13 residues. The CDR3 protein is CASSFTGGSEAFF. The CDR3 DNA reads as TGCGCCAGCAGCTTCACAGGGGGGTCTGAAGCTTTCTTT.

The chain uses TRBV6-6 and TRBJ1-4; D gene ambiguous. Germline assignment: CDR1 MNHNY and CDR2 SVGAGI (reference sequence). The V end was cut by 6 bases, the J end by 6 bases, with 8 bases between. The CDR3 is made up of 12 amino acids. DNA for the CDR3: TGTGCCAGCAGCACCAATGATGAAAAACTGTTTTTT. Translated, it gives CASSTNDEKLFF.

The chain recombines TRBV2 with TRBJ2-6; perhaps TRBD2 as D (6 bases). CDR1 SNHLY and CDR2 FYNNEI come from the germline V gene. This CDR3 has 15 residues. With 4 bases removed from V and 0 bases from J, the gap between germline ends came to 7 bases. The CDR3 loop is CASSVGGSGANVLTF. CDR3 nucleotides: TGTGCCAGCAGTGTCGGGGGCTCTGGGGCCAACGTCCTGACTTTC.

CDR3 residues: CASSSLAGGPSDTQYF. The CDR3 coding sequence is TGTGCCAGCAGCTCACTAGCGGGGGGACCATCAGATACGCAGTATTTT. The chain has TRBV7-8 and TRBJ2-3, with 12 positions matching TRBD2. J was trimmed by 4 bases and V by 4 bases; bases with no gene match: 6. Germline V gene data show CDR1 as SGHVS and CDR2 as FQNEAQ. CDR3 size: 16 residues.

This chain connects TRBV18 to TRBJ1-3, with 7 bases aligning to TRBD1. This CDR3 contains 14 residues. In germline, CDR1 is KGHSH, CDR2 LQKENI. The J segment lost 4 bases and the V segment lost 4 bases, leaving 4 bases of the junction unmatched. CDR3 loop: CASSLLDRGNTIYF. CDR3 nucleotide sequence: TGTGCCAGCTCACTGTTGGACAGGGGAAACACCATATATTTT.

The rearrangement links TRBV11-3 to TRBJ2-2, with 7 bases lining up with TRBD2. J was trimmed by 4 bases and V by 5 bases; bases with no gene match: 4. Germline-derived CDR1 and CDR2 are SGHNT and YENEEA. The CDR3 has 14 amino acids. CDR3 loop: CASSQGLVTGELFF. The DNA for the CDR3 is TGTGCCAGCAGCCAAGGACTAGTCACCGGGGAGCTGTTTTTT.

The chain uses TRBV21-1 and TRBJ2-7; TRBD2 is taken as the D call from the table, unchecked against the DNA. TRBV21-1 is a pseudogene locus. The CDR3 is made up of 14 amino acids. The chain's CDR3 is CASSKSSAGDGQYF. DNA of the CDR3: TGTGCCAGCAGCAAATCTTCAGCGGGCGACGGGCAGTACTTC.

The V gene is TRBV28, the J gene TRBJ1-4; a weak D match, TRBD1 (6 bases). CDR3 length: 13 amino acids. CDR1 and CDR2 (germline): MDHEN, SYDVKM. Trimming took 5 bases from V and 8 from J, leaving 12 bases between them. CDR3 sequence reads: CASSRPGQEKLFF. The CDR3 DNA follows: TGTGCCAGCAGTCGACCTGGACAGGAAAAACTGTTTTTT.

This clone was counted a single time. The CDR3 loop is CATSSGTGLEQYF. The CDR3 region has the DNA TGTGCCACCAGCAGCGGGACCGGGCTCGAGCAGTACTTC. The chain recombines TRBV15 with TRBJ2-7; perhaps D is TRBD1 or TRBD2 (5 bases each). The CDR3 totals 13 residues. Germline V gene sequence: CDR1 LNHNV, CDR2 YYDKDF (reference sequence). V shed 3 bases and J shed 6 bases, with 12 bases lying between them.

V gene TRBV6-6 combines with J gene TRBJ1-5; no definite D call. Germline V lookup: CDR1 MNHNY, CDR2 SVGAGI (reference sequence). CDR3 length: 12 residues. DNA of the CDR3: TGTGCTGTTGGCTCAGCAGATCAGCCCCAGCATTTT. This gives the protein CAVGSADQPQHF.